These 12 T cell receptor beta chains were sequenced from one sample in a study of cytomegalovirus exposure and HLA in healthy donors. Primers for the PCR totalled 60 Vbeta and 13 Jbeta. Generated by immunoSEQ multiplex PCR, the TCRdb table keeps only in-frame clones and is missing some. The table records 90,000 to 120,000 clones, 60% to 75% of them present only once. Sequences were obtained from PBMCs. These receptors all come from a man aged 25 to 45 in good health and CMV-seronegative.

The chain combines TRBV6-1 with TRBJ2-6, with D uncertain. Per the germline V gene, CDR1 is MNHNS and CDR2 is SASEGT. V was clipped by 7 bases and J by 0 bases, with 4 bases between them. This CDR3 comprises 13 residues. Written as DNA, the CDR3 is TGTGCCAGCACAGACTCTGGGGCCAACGTCCTGACTTTC. Translating gives CASTDSGANVLTF.

The genes are TRBV11-3 and TRBJ2-1; D is possibly TRBD1 (5 bases). V lost 2 bases, J lost 5 bases, and 13 bases lay in between. Germline loops: CDR1 SGHNT, CDR2 YENEEA. The CDR3 sequence is 15 residues long. The CDR3 here is CASSLHGQDDNEQFF. The CDR3 bases are TGTGCCAGCAGCTTACATGGACAAGACGACAATGAGCAGTTCTTC.

This chain links TRBV9 with TRBJ2-5, with D possibly being TRBD1 (5 bases). Germline V CDR1 and CDR2: SGDLS, YYNGEE. V dropped 3 bases and J dropped 5 bases, with 14 bases sitting between them. This CDR3 is built from 14 residues. Here the CDR3 DNA reads TGTGCCAGCAGCGGCCTAGGGGCGACTGAGACCCAGTACTTC. Translated, it gives CASSGLGATETQYF. Filled out from reference TRBV9 and TRBJ2-5, the complete variable domain reads DSGVTQTPKHLITATGQRVTLRCSPRSGDLSVYWYQQSLDQGLQFLIQYYNGEERAKGNILERFSAQQFPDLHSELNLSSLELGDSALYFCASSGLGATETQYFGPGTRLLVL.

The chain uses TRBV6-5 and TRBJ2-1; 10 bases match TRBD1. The V segment lost 6 bases and the J segment 8 bases; nucleotides outside the gene matches: 10. The CDR3 sequence is 15 residues long. CDR1 and CDR2 (germline): MNHEY, SVGAGI. CDR3 amino acids: CASRQTGGESYEQFF. DNA of the CDR3: TGTGCCAGCAGGCAGACAGGGGGCGAATCGTATGAGCAGTTCTTC.

J is TRBJ1-6 and V is TRBV30; D remains ambiguous. The germline V and J ends were trimmed by 4 bases and 5 bases, with 9 bases remaining between them. The CDR3 is 13 amino acids. Germline CDR1 and CDR2: GTSNPN and SVGIG (reference sequence). DNA for the CDR3: TGTGCCTGGACCATTAACAATAATTCACCCCTCCACTTT. Encoded protein: CAWTINNNSPLHF.

This clone has only a few counts. The rearrangement links TRBV5-1 to TRBJ2-2; D gene unclear. CDR1 is SGHRS and CDR2 is YFSETQ in the germline V gene. Trimming removed 4 bases at V and 8 bases at J, with 15 bases between. CDR3 length: 14 amino acids. DNA for the CDR3: TGCGCCAGCAGCCCCGAGTGGAGTTTGGGGGAGCTGTTTTTT. Amino acid sequence: CASSPEWSLGELFF.

CDR3 residues: CASSLGGLQGYEQYF. CDR3 in DNA: TGCGCCAGCAGCTTGGGGGGACTTCAGGGCTACGAGCAGTACTTC. The gene calls are TRBV5-1 and TRBJ2-7; TRBD2 might be the D (6 bases). CDR1 is SGHRS, CDR2 YFSETQ, per germline. V lost 0 bases and J lost 3, with 13 bases in between. The CDR3 covers 15 residues.

The chain couples TRBV2 to TRBJ2-2, with D tentatively TRBD1 (5 bases). The V gene lost 6 bases and the J gene lost 0 bases, with 11 bases spanning the gap. This CDR3 comprises 15 residues. CDR1 and CDR2 from the germline V gene are SNHLY and FYNNEI. The DNA for the CDR3 is TGTGCCAGCAGCAAGACAGCGACGAACACCGGGGAGCTGTTTTTT. Its protein product is CASSKTATNTGELFF.

This clone came up a few times. The chain couples TRBV29-1 to TRBJ2-2; 7 positions agree with TRBD2. The ends lost 6 bases at V and 3 bases at J; junction bases unmatched: 7. The CDR3 has 14 amino acids. The germline V gene has CDR1 SQVTM and CDR2 ANQGSEA. The chain's CDR3 is CSVSASGDTGELFF. The CDR3 region has the DNA TGCAGCGTCTCTGCTAGCGGCGACACCGGGGAGCTGTTTTTT.

This chain joins TRBV28 and TRBJ2-7; D is ambiguous. Trimming left V 6 bases short and J 0 bases short, with 9 bases between. Germline V gene sequence: CDR1 MDHEN, CDR2 SYDVKM. The CDR3 is 13 amino acids. CDR3 in amino acids: CASRIPSSYEQYF. CDR3 coding DNA: TGTGCCAGCAGGATTCCGAGCTCCTACGAGCAGTACTTC.

The chain recombines TRBV27 with TRBJ2-2; TRBD2 might be the D (5 bases). V lost 7 bases and J lost 1, with 16 bases in between. CDR3 length: 16 residues. The germline V gene encodes CDR1 MNHEY and CDR2 SMNVEV (reference sequence). This chain's CDR3 is CASIARAERNTGELFF. The CDR3 DNA follows: TGTGCCAGCATCGCGCGGGCGGAAAGGAACACCGGGGAGCTGTTTTTT.

V usage is TRBV7-8 and J usage is TRBJ2-5; 7 positions agree with TRBD1. This CDR3 is 15 amino acids long. The germline V gene has CDR1 SGHVS and CDR2 FQNEAQ. The junction had 8 bases not matched to a gene; V was cut back by 5 bases and J by 2 bases. Here the CDR3 reads CASSILQGPQETQYF. CDR3 DNA sequence: TGTGCCAGCAGCATTTTACAGGGGCCACAAGAGACCCAGTACTTC.